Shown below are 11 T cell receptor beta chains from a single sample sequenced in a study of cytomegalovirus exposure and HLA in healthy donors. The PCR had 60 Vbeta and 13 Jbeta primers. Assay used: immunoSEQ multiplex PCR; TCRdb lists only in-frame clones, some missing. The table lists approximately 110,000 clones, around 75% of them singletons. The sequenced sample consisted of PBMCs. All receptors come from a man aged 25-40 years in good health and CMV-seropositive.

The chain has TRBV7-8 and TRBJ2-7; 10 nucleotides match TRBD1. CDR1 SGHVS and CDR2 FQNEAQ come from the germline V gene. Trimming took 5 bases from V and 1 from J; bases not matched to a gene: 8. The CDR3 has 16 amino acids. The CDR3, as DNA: TGTGCCAGCAGCGGTAGGGGACAGGGGCCGTCCTACGAGCAGTACTTC. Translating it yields CASSGRGQGPSYEQYF. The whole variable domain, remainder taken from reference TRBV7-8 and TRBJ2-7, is GAGVSQSPRYKVAKRGQDVALRCDPISGHVSLFWYQQALGQGPEFLTYFQNEAQLDKSGLPSDRFFAERPEGSVSTLKIQRTQQEDSAVYLCASSGRGQGPSYEQYFGPGTRLTVT.

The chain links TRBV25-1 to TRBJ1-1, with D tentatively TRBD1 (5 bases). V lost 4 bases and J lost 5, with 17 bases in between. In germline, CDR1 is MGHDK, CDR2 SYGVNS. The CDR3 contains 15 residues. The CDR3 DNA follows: TGTGCCAGCAGTGCCTTGAGGGAGGGGAGGACTGAAGCTTTCTTT. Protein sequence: CASSALREGRTEAFF.

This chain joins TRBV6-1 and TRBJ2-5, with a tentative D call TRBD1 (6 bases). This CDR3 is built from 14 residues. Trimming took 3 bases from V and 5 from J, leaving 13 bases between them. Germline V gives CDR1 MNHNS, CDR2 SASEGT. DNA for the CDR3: TGTGCCAGCAGTGATTTACAGGGATGGGAGACCCAGTACTTC. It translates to CASSDLQGWETQYF.

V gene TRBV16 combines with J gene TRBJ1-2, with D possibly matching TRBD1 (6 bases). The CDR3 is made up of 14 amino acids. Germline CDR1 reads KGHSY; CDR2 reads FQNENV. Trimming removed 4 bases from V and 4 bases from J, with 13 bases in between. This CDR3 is CASSPGDSSYGYTF. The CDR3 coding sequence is TGTGCCAGCAGCCCAGGGGATTCTAGCTATGGCTACACCTTC.

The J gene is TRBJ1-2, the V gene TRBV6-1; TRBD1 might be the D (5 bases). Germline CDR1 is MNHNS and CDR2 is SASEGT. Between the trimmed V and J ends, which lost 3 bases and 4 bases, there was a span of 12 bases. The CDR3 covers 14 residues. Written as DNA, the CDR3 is TGTGCCAGCAGTGATCAGGGCGGTATCTATGGCTACACCTTC. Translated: CASSDQGGIYGYTF.

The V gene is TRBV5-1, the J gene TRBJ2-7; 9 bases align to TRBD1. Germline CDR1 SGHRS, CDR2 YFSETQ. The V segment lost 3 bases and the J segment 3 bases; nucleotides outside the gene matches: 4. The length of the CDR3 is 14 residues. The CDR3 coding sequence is TGCGCCAGCAGCTGGACAGGGGATATCTACGAGCAGTACTTC. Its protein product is CASSWTGDIYEQYF. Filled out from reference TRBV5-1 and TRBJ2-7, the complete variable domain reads KAGVTQTPRYLIKTRGQQVTLSCSPISGHRSVSWYQQTPGQGLQFLFEYFSETQRNKGNFPGRFSGRQFSNSRSEMNVSTLELGDSALYLCASSWTGDIYEQYFGPGTRLTVT.

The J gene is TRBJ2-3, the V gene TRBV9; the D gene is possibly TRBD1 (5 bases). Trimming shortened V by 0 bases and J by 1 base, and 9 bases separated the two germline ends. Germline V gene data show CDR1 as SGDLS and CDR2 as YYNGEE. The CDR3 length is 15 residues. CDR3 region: CASSVGGGRTDTQYF. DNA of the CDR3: TGTGCCAGCAGCGTAGGGGGCGGCCGCACAGATACGCAGTATTTT.

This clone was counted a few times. The CDR3 protein is CASSTGGAETQYF. As DNA, the CDR3 is TGTGCCAGCAGTACAGGGGGCGCAGAGACCCAGTACTTC. The rearrangement uses TRBV7-6 and TRBJ2-5; 9 bases are a match to TRBD1. The CDR3 has 13 residues. CDR1 is SGHVS, CDR2 FNYEAQ, per germline. V lost 6 bases to trimming and J lost 4 bases; unmatched junction nucleotides: 3.

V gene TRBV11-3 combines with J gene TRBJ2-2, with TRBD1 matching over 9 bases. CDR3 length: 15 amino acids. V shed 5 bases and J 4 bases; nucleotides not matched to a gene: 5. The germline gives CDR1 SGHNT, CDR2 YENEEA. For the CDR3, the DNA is TGTGCCAGCAGCATTGGGACAGGGCTCACCGGGGAGCTGTTTTTT. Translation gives CASSIGTGLTGELFF.

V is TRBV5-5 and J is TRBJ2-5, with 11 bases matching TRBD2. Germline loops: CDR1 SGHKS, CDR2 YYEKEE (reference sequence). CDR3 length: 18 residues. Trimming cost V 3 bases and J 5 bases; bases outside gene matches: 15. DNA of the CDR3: TGTGCCAGCAGCTCGGCCCCTACTAGCGGGGGAGTCGGTGAGACCCAGTACTTC. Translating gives CASSSAPTSGGVGETQYF.

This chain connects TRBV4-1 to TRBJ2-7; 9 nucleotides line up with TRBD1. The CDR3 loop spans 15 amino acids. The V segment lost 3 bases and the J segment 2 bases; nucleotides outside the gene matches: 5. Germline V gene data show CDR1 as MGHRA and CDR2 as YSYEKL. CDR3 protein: CASSQDGTGTYEQYF. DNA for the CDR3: TGCGCCAGCAGCCAGGACGGGACAGGGACCTACGAGCAGTACTTC.